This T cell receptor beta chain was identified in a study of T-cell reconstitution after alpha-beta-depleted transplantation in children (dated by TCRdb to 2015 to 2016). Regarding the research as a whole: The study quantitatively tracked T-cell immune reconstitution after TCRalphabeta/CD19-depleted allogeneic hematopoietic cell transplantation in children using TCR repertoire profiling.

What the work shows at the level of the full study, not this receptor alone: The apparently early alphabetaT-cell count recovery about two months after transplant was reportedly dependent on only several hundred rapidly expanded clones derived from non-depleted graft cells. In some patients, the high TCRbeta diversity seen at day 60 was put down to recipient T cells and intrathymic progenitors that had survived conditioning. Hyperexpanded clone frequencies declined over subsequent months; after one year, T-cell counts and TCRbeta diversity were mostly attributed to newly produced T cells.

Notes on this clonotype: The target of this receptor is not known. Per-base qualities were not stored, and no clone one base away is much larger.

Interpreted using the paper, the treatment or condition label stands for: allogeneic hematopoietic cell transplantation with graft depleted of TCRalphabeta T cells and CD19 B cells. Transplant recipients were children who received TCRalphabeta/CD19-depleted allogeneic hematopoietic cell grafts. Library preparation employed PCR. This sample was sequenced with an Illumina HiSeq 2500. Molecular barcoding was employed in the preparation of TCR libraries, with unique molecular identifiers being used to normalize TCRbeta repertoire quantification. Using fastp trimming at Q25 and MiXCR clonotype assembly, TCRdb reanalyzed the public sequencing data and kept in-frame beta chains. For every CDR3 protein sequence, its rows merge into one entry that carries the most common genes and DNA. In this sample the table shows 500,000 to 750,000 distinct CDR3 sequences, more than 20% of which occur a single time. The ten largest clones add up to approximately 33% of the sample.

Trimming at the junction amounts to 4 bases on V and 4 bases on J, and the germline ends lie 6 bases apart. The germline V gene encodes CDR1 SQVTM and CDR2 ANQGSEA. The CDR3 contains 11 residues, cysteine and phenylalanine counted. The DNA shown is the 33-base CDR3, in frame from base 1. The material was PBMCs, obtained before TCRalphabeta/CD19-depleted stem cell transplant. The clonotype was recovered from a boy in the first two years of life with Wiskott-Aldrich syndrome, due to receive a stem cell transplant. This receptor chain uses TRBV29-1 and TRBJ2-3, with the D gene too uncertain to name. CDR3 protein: CSVARADTQYF. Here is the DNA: TGCAGCGTTGCCCGGGCAGATACGCAGTATTTT.